One sample yielded the 18 T cell receptor beta chains listed below, sequenced in a study of Ad26.COV2.S vaccination and SARS-CoV-2 variants. Data came from immunoSEQ multiplex PCR; TCRdb stores just in-frame clones and leaves some out. The profile covers 300,000 to 400,000 clones, with around 89% appearing a single time and around 4.5% taken by the ten largest. Documented treatment: about 20 received Ad26.COV2.S at low or high dose, single or two shots; several received placebo; per-sample allocation not given. Sampling was done on day 63 after the first vaccine or placebo injection. The sequencing used peripheral blood, collected in a trial of Ad26.COV2.S vaccine versus placebo. Receptors were obtained from a person aged 18-65 years who received the Ad26.COV2.S COVID-19 vaccine or a placebo.

The rearrangement uses TRBV7-2 and TRBJ2-7; a weak D match, TRBD1 (5 bases). The CDR3 contains 12 residues. Germline CDR1 SGHTA, CDR2 FQGNSA. Trimming took 3 bases from V and 3 from J, leaving 6 bases between them. CDR3 sequence reads: CASSLTVYEQYF. The CDR3 nucleotides are TGTGCCAGCAGCTTGACAGTCTACGAGCAGTACTTC.

The chain couples TRBV10-3 to TRBJ2-1; 8 bases fit TRBD2. The V and J ends lost 3 bases and 0 bases, in that order; junction bases with no gene match: 7. CDR3 length: 17 amino acids. The germline gives CDR1 ENHRY, CDR2 SYGVKD. This CDR3 is CAISDLGGGSSYNEQFF. CDR3 coding DNA: TGTGCCATCAGTGATCTTGGCGGGGGGAGCTCCTACAATGAGCAGTTCTTC.

The CDR3 is CSASPGLAGAGATGELFF. The CDR3 DNA sequence: TGCAGTGCTAGTCCCGGACTAGCGGGAGCAGGCGCCACCGGGGAGCTGTTTTTT. The rearrangement uses TRBV20-1 and TRBJ2-2, with 13 bases that match TRBD2. Per the germline V gene, CDR1 is DFQATT and CDR2 is SNEGSKA (reference sequence). V gave up 3 bases and J gave up 4 bases; unmatched junction bases: 11. The CDR3 length is 18 residues.

This chain links TRBV18 with TRBJ2-3; D possibly uses TRBD1 or TRBD2 (5 bases each). Trimming pared 6 bases from V and 4 bases from J, leaving 26 bases between. The CDR3 covers 18 residues. Germline CDR1 KGHSH, CDR2 LQKENI. This CDR3 is CASSPPRPGPRKADTQYF. In DNA form, the CDR3 reads TGTGCCAGCTCCCCTCCTCGGCCGGGGCCTAGGAAAGCAGATACGCAGTATTTT.

This clone was observed a single time. V and J are TRBV7-9 and TRBJ1-5; D is possibly TRBD1 (5 bases). Trimming cost V 0 bases and J 6 bases, with 9 bases left between them. Germline values: CDR1 SEHNR, CDR2 FQNEAQ (reference sequence). This CDR3 is built from 14 residues. Here the CDR3 DNA reads TGTGCCAGCAGCTTAGCTGGGGCGAGTCAGCCCCAGCATTTT. This codes for CASSLAGASQPQHF.

This CDR3 is CASSLGRSYEQYF. CDR3 DNA sequence: TGCGCCAGCAGCTTGGGCAGGTCGTACGAGCAGTACTTC. The J gene is TRBJ2-7, the V gene TRBV5-1; D gene unclear. Germline V lookup: CDR1 SGHRS, CDR2 YFSETQ. The CDR3 extends over 13 amino acids. Trimming removed 0 bases at V and 4 bases at J, with 8 bases between.

The rearrangement joins TRBV2 to TRBJ1-5, with D maybe TRBD1 (5 bases). Germline lookup yields CDR1 SNHLY and CDR2 FYNNEI. The CDR3 is 15 residues long. Trimming shortened V by 1 base and J by 7 bases, and 14 bases separated the two germline ends. The CDR3 region is CASSEGRAGWQPQHF. The CDR3, as DNA: TGTGCCAGCAGTGAAGGTAGGGCAGGGTGGCAGCCCCAGCATTTT.

The CDR3 reads CASRGHTQYF. The CDR3 coding sequence is TGTGCCAGCAGAGGCCATACGCAGTATTTT. V is TRBV2 and J is TRBJ2-3; D unclear. Germline V CDR1 and CDR2: SNHLY, FYNNEI. V gave up 6 bases and J gave up 7 bases, with 5 bases separating them. CDR3 size: 10 residues. Together with reference TRBV2 and TRBJ2-3, the CDR3 gives the full variable domain: EPEVTQTPSHQVTQMGQEVILRCVPISNHLYFYWYRQILGQKVEFLVSFYNNEISEKSEIFDDQFSVERPDGSNFTLKIRSTKLEDSAMYFCASRGHTQYFGPGTRLTVL.

The rearrangement links TRBV18 to TRBJ2-6; no firm D call. Trimming stripped 6 bases from V and 0 bases from J, with 15 bases between. CDR3 size: 17 residues. Germline V lookup: CDR1 KGHSH, CDR2 LQKENI. Here the CDR3 reads CASSPRTVSSGANVLTF. The DNA of the CDR3 is TGTGCCAGCTCCCCCCGGACGGTGAGCTCTGGGGCCAACGTCCTGACTTTC. The full variable domain, completed using reference TRBV18 and TRBJ2-6, is NAGVMQNPRHLVRRRGQEARLRCSPMKGHSHVYWYRQLPEEGLKFMVYLQKENIIDESGMPKERFSAEFPKEGPSILRIQQVVRGDSAAYFCASSPRTVSSGANVLTFGAGSRLTVL.

The V gene is TRBV2, the J gene TRBJ1-5, with TRBD1 matching 7 bases. Germline lookup yields CDR1 SNHLY and CDR2 FYNNEI. The CDR3 consists of 17 residues. V shed 2 bases and J 1 base; nucleotides not matched to a gene: 8. The DNA of the CDR3 is TGTGCCAGCAGTGAACACAGGGGCGGTTGGAGCAATCAGCCCCAGCATTTT. Amino acid sequence: CASSEHRGGWSNQPQHF.

CDR3 amino acids: CASSEAPGQGLASPLHF. In DNA form, the CDR3 reads TGTGCCAGCAGTGAAGCACCGGGACAGGGCCTGGCTTCACCCCTCCACTTT. The chain joins TRBV6-1 to TRBJ1-6; 9 bases agree with TRBD1. The V segment lost 0 bases and the J segment 9 bases; nucleotides outside the gene matches: 9. CDR3 length: 17 amino acids. Looked up from germline, CDR1 is MNHNS and CDR2 is SASEGT.

This chain links TRBV7-8 with TRBJ2-7; 10 nucleotides align to TRBD2. Germline CDR1 is SGHVS and CDR2 is FQNEAQ. V dropped 5 bases and J dropped 0; count of bases not matched to a gene: 4. The CDR3 totals 15 residues. The CDR3 is CASSPGLADSYEQYF. In DNA, the CDR3 is TGTGCCAGCAGCCCCGGACTAGCGGACTCCTACGAGCAGTACTTC.

J is TRBJ1-1 and V is TRBV2; maybe TRBD1 (6 bases). V dropped 10 bases and J dropped 1 base, with 16 bases sitting between them. The CDR3 covers 14 residues. Germline lookup yields CDR1 SNHLY and CDR2 FYNNEI. CDR3 sequence: CAINRAMGNTEAFF. In DNA form, the CDR3 reads TGTGCCATCAACAGGGCTATGGGGAACACTGAAGCTTTCTTT.

In DNA, the CDR3 is TGTGCCAGCAGTTTTACAGGGGCGGTCCACGAGCAGTACTTC. Translation gives CASSFTGAVHEQYF. The chain is built from TRBV28 and TRBJ2-7, with TRBD1 identical over 7 bases. The germline CDR1 and CDR2 sequences are MDHEN and SYDVKM. J was trimmed by 5 bases and V by 3 bases; bases with no gene match: 7. The CDR3 loop spans 14 amino acids.

The V and J genes are TRBV5-1 and TRBJ1-1; tentatively, D is TRBD1 (5 bases). Germline V gene data show CDR1 as SGHRS and CDR2 as YFSETQ. Trimming took 2 bases from V and 6 from J, leaving 11 bases between them. This CDR3 has 13 residues. The CDR3 sequence: CASSLLSGPEAFF. The CDR3 DNA sequence: TGCGCCAGCAGCTTACTCTCGGGGCCTGAAGCTTTCTTT.

The chain combines TRBV7-2 with TRBJ2-1; a weak D match, TRBD1 (6 bases). The CDR3 contains 14 residues. Germline V gives CDR1 SGHTA, CDR2 FQGNSA. V gave up 8 bases and J gave up 2 bases, with 13 bases separating them. CDR3: CASRRDTAYNEQFF. The CDR3 DNA sequence: TGTGCCAGCCGCCGGGACACGGCCTACAATGAGCAGTTCTTC.

The chain uses TRBV28 and TRBJ2-5, with D uncertain. The CDR3 runs 15 residues. Trimming pared 2 bases from V and 1 base from J, leaving 11 bases between. The germline CDR1 and CDR2 sequences are MDHEN and SYDVKM. The CDR3 bases are TGTGCCAGCAGTTTACAAGGACGGACCCAAGAGACCCAGTACTTC. It yields the protein CASSLQGRTQETQYF.

The chain combines TRBV18 with TRBJ1-1, with D hard to call. Trimming pared 4 bases from V and 0 bases from J, leaving 12 bases between. This CDR3 comprises 15 residues. Germline CDR1 and CDR2: KGHSH and LQKENI. CDR3 sequence reads: CASSLERGVNTEAFF. In DNA form, the CDR3 reads TGTGCCAGCTCACTCGAACGTGGCGTGAACACTGAAGCTTTCTTT.